The clone carrying this TCR beta chain was counted only a few times. Its antigen is still unknown. TCRdb called the reads again in MiXCR, with one record for every CDR3 protein. The sample lists 450,000 to 600,000 distinct CDR3 sequences, about two fifths occurring once. These data belong to a study of T cell repertoires in cytomegalovirus infection. Study-wide background: Selected CMV epitopes included recently identified HLA-C-restricted ones as well as well-studied HLA-B-restricted ones.

V lost 0 bases, J lost 6 bases, and 13 bases lay in between. From germline, CDR1 is SGHAT and CDR2 FQNNGV. The CDR3 consists of 15 residues. Study-wide findings and caveats: In two of eight donors, the top clonotype was HLA-C-restricted CMV-specific.

This material consisted of cultured PBMCs, taken from culture after CMV antigen stimulation. The chain links TRBV11-2 to TRBJ2-3, with D uncertain. The receptor was derived from a human donor in good health (CMV status not recorded). Some clones in this sample may be carry-over from other donors' samples. Here the CDR3 DNA reads TGTGCCAGCAGCTTAGAAGCGCCTGCGATTGATACGCAGTATTTT. Amino acid sequence: CASSLEAPAIDTQYF.